This T cell receptor (beta chain) stems from a study of molecular identifiers for immune sequencing clone quantification (dated by TCRdb to the late 2010s). A note on the overall study: For a replicate experiment, RNA from around 20,000 or 100,000 naive CD8 T cells was divided into five aliquots, and four of the five aliquots were sequenced. This methods study used CD8 T cells to benchmark TCR RNA copy counting and molecular-identifier clustering-based TCR repertoire sequencing (MIDCIRS). Broad study findings and their caveats: Without barcode sub-clustering, chimeric consensus sequences inflated TCR diversity; chimeras reached as high as 47%. Modeling gave about three recovered TCR RNA copies per cell versus about 10 by digital PCR, implying approximately 32% capture efficiency. Naive libraries contained spiked-in Jurkat TCR RNA (roughly 10 copies' worth), which is not part of the donor repertoire. Highly expanded clone sizes could be underestimated if identical TCR molecules share a barcode. Clones above 20 RNA copies held over 99% of molecules in CMV-specific effector cells but under 1% in naive cells. Even against a background of about a million naive CD8 T cells, spiked-in Jurkat TCR RNA amounting to a single cell's worth was reported to be detectable.

Preparation of the library involved PCR. Sequenced on an Illumina HiSeq 4000. Bulk TCR libraries were made following a previously described method, with the TCR primers given in Table S5. The Qiagen AllPrep DNA/RNA kit was used to purify total RNA. Before any analysis, reads coming from multiple sequencing runs of the same library were combined into one pool. As for the original processing: Reads were retained only if the reads had an exact TCR constant sequence, and the retained reads were trimmed to 150 nt and grouped according to their 12-nt molecular barcodes. Reads in each barcode group were sub-clustered using a 15% Levenshtein threshold, and a quality-weighted consensus sequence was built for each RNA molecule. Non-functional sequences were discarded, and so were lower-count sequences lying one edit away from another sequence. Based on fitting two negative binomial distributions, any barcode sub-cluster with under 20% of the maximum read count was discarded. Starting from the raw public reads, TCRdb applied fastp trimming at Q25, assembled clones with MiXCR and retained in-frame beta chains. Rows with a matching CDR3 protein are joined into one entry that keeps the most common DNA and genes. The authors' filters were not applied to this entry. This sample has roughly 320,000 distinct CDR3 sequences in its table, and roughly 23% of those were observed once. In total, the top ten clones hold roughly 0.8% of the sample.

Germline trimming: 6 bases from V, 4 bases from J; junction bases outside gene matches: 5. The CDR3, cysteine through phenylalanine, is 14 amino acids long. Only CDR3 DNA remains: 42 bases, in frame from the first base. Libraries of naive CD8 T cells were built from around 20,000 to 990,000 sorted cells, with 10%, 30% or 50% of the purified RNA used. Naive CD8 T cells were FACS-sorted as CD8+CD4-CCR7+CD45RA+ on a BD FACSAria II into RLT Plus buffer. Detection sensitivity was tested by spiking Jurkat RNA equal to some 11 TCR copies' worth into samples containing roughly 19,000-1,000,000 naive CD8 T cells. CD8 T cells were enriched using RosetteSep CD8+ T Cell Enrichment Cocktail and Ficoll-Paque, and the enriched cells then underwent ACK red cell lysis. This clonotype came up many times. It lacks a known antigen. Per-base quality was not reported, and no clone a single base away is much larger than it.

Sequenced: naive CD8+ T cells from blood, with Jurkat cell RNA spiked in. Taken with the paper, the label for cell subset or site translates to: FACS-sorted CD8+CD4-CCR7+CD45RA+ naive T cells. The rearrangement joined TRBV12-3 or TRBV12-4 to TRBJ2-2; a stretch of 7 junction bases matches TRBD1. This clonotype was sampled from a human donor in good health. Some libraries in this study had Jurkat cell RNA spiked in. This receptor carries the CDR3 CASRRDRPTGELFF. The nucleotide sequence is given as TGTGCCAGCAGACGGGACAGACCCACCGGGGAGCTGTTTTTT.